This T cell receptor beta chain comes out of a study of blood T cells in healthy people across ages. It was with a sample-barcoded 5' primer and a J-beta primer mix that a second PCR of roughly 7 to 12 cycles was run. One entry per CDR3 protein results from TCRdb running MiXCR on the 5' RACE reads. The sample has some 700,000 distinct CDR3 sequences, roughly 20% seen once. Trimming took off 3 bases at V and 7 bases at J, with 15 bases between the two ends. The CDR3 covers 13 residues. CDR1 is DFQATT and CDR2 is SNEGSKA in the germline V gene (reference sequence). Approximately 10 milliliters was the volume of peripheral blood drawn from each donor. This clonotype turned up a few times.

This chain joins TRBV20-1 and TRBJ1-2, with D unclear. The sample consisted of blood. This sequence originates from an older man in good health. This chain's CDR3 is CSASNEGLSGYTF. For the CDR3, the DNA is TGCAGTGCTAGTAATGAAGGGTTGAGTGGCTACACCTTC.